A selection of T cell receptor beta chains follows, all from one sample in a study of spatial heterogeneity in lung cancer. TCRdb independently ran MiXCR on the 5' RACE reads; one entry per CDR3 protein. The sample lists tens of thousands of distinct CDR3 sequences, around 7% occurring once. The specimen comprised PBMCs, sampled at surgery. The receptors stem from a female donor with early-stage non-small cell lung cancer. The CDR3 runs from the conserved cysteine through the conserved F or W. A D gene is named only where the DNA matches it firmly. Size is omitted from some rows. Given values are once, few, many or a class for expanded clones.

J gene: TRBJ2-5; V gene: TRBV5-6; D gene: .; clone size: .; CDR3 protein: CASSFNPSDLENF; CDR3 DNA: TGTGCCAGCAGCTTCAACCCTAGCGACTTAGAAAACTTC
J gene: TRBJ1-2; V gene: TRBV29-1; D gene: .; clone size: many; CDR3 protein: CSVVMITTGTYGYTF; CDR3 DNA: TGCAGCGTTGTAATGATCACGACAGGCACCTATGGCTACACCTTC
J gene: TRBJ2-5; V gene: TRBV20-1; D gene: .; clone size: few; CDR3 protein: CSVKGGIEETQYF; CDR3 DNA: TGCAGTGTCAAAGGAGGGATTGAAGAGACCCAGTACTTC
J gene: TRBJ1-5; V gene: TRBV28; D gene: .; clone size: many; CDR3 protein: CASSLGGLINQPQHF; CDR3 DNA: TGTGCCAGCAGTTTGGGGGGTCTGATAAATCAGCCCCAGCATTTT
J gene: TRBJ1-1; V gene: TRBV5-1; D gene: .; clone size: .; CDR3 protein: CASSFTVNTEAFF; CDR3 DNA: TGCGCCAGCAGCTTTACAGTGAACACTGAAGCTTTCTTT
J gene: TRBJ2-3; V gene: TRBV4-3; D gene: .; clone size: few; CDR3 protein: CASSPRSGVRIPDTQYF; CDR3 DNA: TGCGCCAGCAGCCCACGCTCCGGGGTCAGGATCCCAGATACGCAGTATTTT
J gene: TRBJ2-2; V gene: TRBV28; D gene: .; clone size: many; CDR3 protein: CASSSPYGAATNTGELFF; CDR3 DNA: TGTGCCAGCAGTTCCCCTTATGGGGCCGCGACTAACACCGGGGAGCTGTTTTTT
J gene: TRBJ2-3; V gene: TRBV6-5; D gene: .; clone size: many; CDR3 protein: CASSPGGTSPLYF; CDR3 DNA: TGTGCCAGCAGTCCCGGGGGGACATCGCCTCTGTATTTT
J gene: TRBJ1-6; V gene: TRBV27; D gene: .; clone size: .; CDR3 protein: CASSLGSPNSPLHF; CDR3 DNA: TGTGCCAGCAGTTTAGGCAGTCCAAATTCACCCCTCCACTTT
J gene: TRBJ1-2; V gene: TRBV2; D gene: .; clone size: many; CDR3 protein: CASRGPRTAANYGYTF; CDR3 DNA: TGTGCCAGCAGGGGCCCCAGGACGGCCGCTAACTATGGCTACACCTTC
J gene: TRBJ1-1; V gene: TRBV5-1; D gene: .; clone size: few; CDR3 protein: CASSLPGLNTEAFF; CDR3 DNA: TGCGCCAGCAGCTTACCAGGGCTGAACACTGAAGCTTTCTTT
J gene: TRBJ2-1; V gene: TRBV5-5; D gene: .; clone size: many; CDR3 protein: CASSLDRAYNEQFF; CDR3 DNA: TGTGCCAGCAGCTTGGACAGGGCCTACAATGAGCAGTTCTTC
J gene: TRBJ1-1; V gene: TRBV28; D gene: TRBD1; clone size: .; CDR3 protein: CASSSPRGRRRSTEVFF; CDR3 DNA: TGTGCCAGCAGTTCCCCCAGGGGGCGGCGAAGGAGCACTGAAGTTTTCTTT
J gene: TRBJ1-3; V gene: TRBV29-1; D gene: TRBD1; clone size: many; CDR3 protein: CSVSGTASGNTIYF; CDR3 DNA: TGCAGCGTTTCTGGGACAGCCTCTGGAAACACCATATATTTT
J gene: TRBJ1-4; V gene: TRBV20-1; D gene: .; clone size: many; CDR3 protein: CSAPTGATNEKLFF; CDR3 DNA: TGCAGTGCACCTACAGGAGCAACTAATGAAAAACTGTTTTTT
J gene: TRBJ2-7; V gene: TRBV3-1; D gene: .; clone size: many; CDR3 protein: CASSQGYEQYF; CDR3 DNA: TGTGCCAGCAGCCAAGGCTACGAGCAGTACTTC
J gene: TRBJ1-5; V gene: TRBV28; D gene: .; clone size: many; CDR3 protein: CASSLQIGNQPQHF; CDR3 DNA: TGTGCCAGCAGTTTGCAGATAGGCAATCAGCCCCAGCATTTT
J gene: TRBJ2-3; V gene: TRBV5-6; D gene: .; clone size: many; CDR3 protein: CASSLLVIHTDTQYF; CDR3 DNA: TGTGCCAGCAGCTTGCTCGTGATCCACACAGATACGCAGTATTTT
J gene: TRBJ1-5; V gene: TRBV28; D gene: .; clone size: few; CDR3 protein: CASSLVQASNQPQHF; CDR3 DNA: TGTGCCAGCAGTTTGGTCCAGGCGAGCAATCAGCCCCAGCATTTT
J gene: TRBJ2-1; V gene: TRBV29-1; D gene: TRBD2; clone size: many; CDR3 protein: CSVEGLGFSYEQFF; CDR3 DNA: TGCAGCGTTGAGGGACTAGGTTTTTCCTATGAGCAGTTCTTC